A single sample is the source of the 11 T cell receptor beta chains below, sequenced in a study of breast tumors, draining lymph nodes, adjacent tissues. TCRdb reprocessed the multiplex PCR reads via MiXCR and lists one record per CDR3 protein. The table has 20,000 or so distinct CDR3 sequences, about 61% seen once. The sequenced material came from tumor-adjacent breast tissue. The receptors derive from a female donor with breast cancer. Some clones in this sample may be carry-over from other donors' samples.

This clonotype appeared a few times. Germline is not matched at one junction end, which may reflect a read error. The CDR3 bases are TGTGCCAGTTACCGGGGCCGTTATGGCTACGCCTTC. Translation: CASYRGRYGYAF. The V gene is TRBV6-5, the J gene TRBJ1-2, with D possibly matching TRBD1 (5 bases). CDR3 length: 12 residues. Germline V gene sequence: CDR1 MNHEY, CDR2 SVGAGI.

Points on this clonotype: Germline is not matched at one junction end, which may reflect a read error. The V gene is TRBV7-2, the J gene TRBJ2-5, with D possibly TRBD2 on 5 matching bases. The length of the CDR3 is 12 residues. Germline V lookup: CDR1 SGHTA, CDR2 FQGNSA. This CDR3 reads CASSLALETQYF. CDR3 nucleotides: TGTGCCAGTAGCTTAGCGCTAGAGACCCAGTACTTC.

This clonotype appeared a single time. The chain employs TRBV5-1 and TRBJ1-5, with 8 bases matching TRBD1. Looked up from germline, CDR1 is SGHRS and CDR2 is YFSETQ. This CDR3 region has 13 residues. V lost 4 bases, J lost 7 bases, and 4 bases stayed unmatched. CDR3 DNA: TGCGCCAGCAGCCCGACAGGGGCGCAGCCCCAGCATTTT. It encodes CASSPTGAQPQHF.

Only one count was recorded for this clonotype. The rearrangement uses TRBV20-1 and TRBJ1-6; 9 bases line up with TRBD1. Looked up from germline, CDR1 is DFQATT and CDR2 is SNEGSKA (reference sequence). J gave up 5 bases and V 3 bases, and 8 bases lay outside the gene matches. The CDR3 is 16 residues long. Written as DNA, the CDR3 is TGCAGTGCTAGCATAGTACAGGGGGCGGATAATTCACCCCTCCACTTT. This sequence encodes CSASIVQGADNSPLHF.

The chain carries TRBV7-2 and TRBJ2-7, with D unclear. Per the germline V gene, CDR1 is SGHTA and CDR2 is FQGNSA. V was shortened by 5 bases and J by 2 bases, with 10 bases between the two germline ends. CDR3 length equals 13 residues. CDR3 region: CASSRGRAYEQYF. The CDR3 nucleotides are TGTGCCAGCAGCCGAGGACGGGCCTACGAGCAGTACTTC. Full variable domain (remainder filled in from reference TRBV7-2 and TRBJ2-7): GAGVSQSPSNKVTEKGKDVELRCDPISGHTALYWYRQSLGQGLEFLIYFQGNSAPDKSGLPSDRFSAERTGGSVSTLTIQRTQQEDSAVYLCASSRGRAYEQYFGPGTRLTVT.

In its sample, this clonotype is medium-sized. This chain links TRBV19 with TRBJ1-2, with TRBD1 identical over 8 bases. The germline CDR1 and CDR2 sequences are LNHDA and SQIVND (reference sequence). The trim removed 5 bases at V and 4 bases at J, leaving 12 bases unmatched. The CDR3 contains 16 residues. CDR3 in amino acids: CASSPYGTGPFYGYTF. CDR3 coding DNA: TGTGCCAGTAGTCCCTACGGGACAGGACCTTTCTATGGCTACACCTTC.

The chain has TRBV24-1 and TRBJ2-5; D might be TRBD2 (6 bases). The CDR3 loop spans 16 amino acids. The germline gives CDR1 KGHDR, CDR2 SFDVKD. V shed 5 bases and J shed 1 base, with 16 bases lying between them. The CDR3 is CATSVVSGVGQETQYF. The CDR3 nucleotides are TGTGCCACCAGTGTGGTTTCGGGAGTGGGCCAAGAGACCCAGTACTTC.

This clonotype was recorded at least ten times. The V and J genes are TRBV19 and TRBJ2-1; possible D gene TRBD1, 6 bases. CDR3 length equals 14 residues. Germline V lookup: CDR1 LNHDA, CDR2 SQIVND (reference sequence). V was cut by 3 bases and J by 7 bases, with 13 bases left in between. The CDR3 DNA follows: TGTGCCAGTAGTATCATTCGGACAGCTAATGAGCAGTTCTTC. Encoded protein: CASSIIRTANEQFF.

CDR3: CASSRQGNSYEQYV. CDR3 sequence (DNA): TGTGCCAGCAGCCGACAGGGGAACTCCTACGAGCAGTACGTC. This sequence joins TRBV7-2 and TRBJ2-7, with 8 bases aligning to TRBD1. J gave up 0 bases and V 5 bases, and 3 bases lay outside the gene matches. Germline assignment: CDR1 SGHTA and CDR2 FQGNSA. This CDR3 spans 14 amino acids.

The count of this clonotype is one. The rearrangement links TRBV20-1 to TRBJ2-7; tentative D call: TRBD2 (7 bases). Germline V gene sequence: CDR1 DFQATT, CDR2 SNEGSKA (reference sequence). The CDR3 is made up of 14 amino acids. V dropped 6 bases and J dropped 3 bases, with 18 bases sitting between them. CDR3 DNA: TGCAGTGCCCCGGGCGGGGGAGGGGGCTACGAGCAGTACTTC. Translation gives CSAPGGGGGYEQYF.

This clonotype was found once. This chain uses TRBV7-2 with TRBJ1-4; D perhaps matches TRBD1 (6 bases). The ends were cut back, 4 bases at V and 5 bases at J, with 26 bases in the middle. Germline V gives CDR1 SGHTA, CDR2 FQGNSA. CDR3 length: 19 residues. The CDR3 DNA reads as TGTGCCAGCAGCTCCACCGGGGGGGCCGCCATGGGGGGGAATGAAAAACTGTTTTTT. Residues: CASSSTGGAAMGGNEKLFF. The full variable domain, in which reference TRBV7-2 and TRBJ1-4 provide the parts outside the CDR3, is GAGVSQSPSNKVTEKGKDVELRCDPISGHTALYWYRQSLGQGLEFLIYFQGNSAPDKSGLPSDRFSAERTGGSVSTLTIQRTQQEDSAVYLCASSSTGGAAMGGNEKLFFGSGTQLSVL.